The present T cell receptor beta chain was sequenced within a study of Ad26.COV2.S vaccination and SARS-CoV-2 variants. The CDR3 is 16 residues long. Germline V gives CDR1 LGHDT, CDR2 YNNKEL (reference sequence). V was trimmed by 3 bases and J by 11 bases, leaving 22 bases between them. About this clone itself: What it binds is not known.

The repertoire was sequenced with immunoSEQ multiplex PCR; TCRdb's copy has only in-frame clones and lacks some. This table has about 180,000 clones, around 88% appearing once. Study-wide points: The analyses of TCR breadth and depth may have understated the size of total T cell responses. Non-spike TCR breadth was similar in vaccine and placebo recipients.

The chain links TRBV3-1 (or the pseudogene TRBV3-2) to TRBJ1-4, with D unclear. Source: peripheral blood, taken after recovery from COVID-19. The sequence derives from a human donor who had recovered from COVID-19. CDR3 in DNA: TGTGCCAGCAGCCATAACCCCCGGGTCCTCTTTACGAAACTGTTTTTT. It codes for CASSHNPRVLFTKLFF.